The next 11 T cell receptor beta chains were all read from a single sample in a study of T cells after posttransplantation cyclophosphamide. The protocol was immunoSEQ multiplex PCR, while the TCRdb copy is restricted to in-frame clones and leaves out a portion. The table includes some 13,000 clones, about 85% detected once. The source material was memory CD4+ T cells sorted from PBMCs. These receptors were taken from a man in his fifties in good health, CMV-negative, and a related stem cell transplant donor.

This clone has more than one count but fewer than ten. The V and J genes are TRBV11-2 and TRBJ1-1; maybe TRBD1 (5 bases). The CDR3 is 16 residues long. V shed 1 base and J shed 1 base, with 13 bases lying between them. Germline assignment: CDR1 SGHAT and CDR2 FQNNGV. The CDR3, as DNA: TGTGCCAGCAGCTTAGTAATGGGGCAGCCGAACACTGAAGCTTTCTTT. Translation gives CASSLVMGQPNTEAFF.

The rearrangement links TRBV2 to TRBJ2-7; 7 bases line up with TRBD1. Germline loops: CDR1 SNHLY, CDR2 FYNNEI. V gave up 3 bases and J gave up 3 bases; unmatched junction bases: 8. The CDR3 runs to 15 residues. The CDR3 spells CASSEEAGGGYEQYF. In nucleotides, the CDR3 is TGTGCCAGCAGTGAGGAGGCAGGGGGTGGCTACGAGCAGTACTTC.

V usage is TRBV7-8 and J usage is TRBJ2-3, with D maybe TRBD1 (6 bases). The CDR3 runs to 14 residues. From germline, CDR1 is SGHVS and CDR2 FQNEAQ. Deletions cut 5 bases from V and 4 bases from J, with 13 bases between. This CDR3 is CASSRHRESDTQYF. CDR3 sequence (DNA): TGTGCCAGCAGCCGGCACAGGGAATCAGATACGCAGTATTTT.

This sequence joins TRBV13 and TRBJ2-2; the match to TRBD1 covers 10 bases. Per germline, CDR1 PRHDT and CDR2 FYEKMQ (reference sequence). J was trimmed by 3 bases and V by 4 bases; bases with no gene match: 8. The CDR3 has 17 residues. The CDR3 bases are TGTGCCAGCAGCTCTTTCTCCGGGACAGGGGACACCGGGGAGCTGTTTTTT. Its protein is CASSSFSGTGDTGELFF.

V usage is TRBV11-2 and J usage is TRBJ2-7; 13 positions agree with TRBD2. The ends lost 5 bases at V and 3 bases at J; junction bases unmatched: 4. CDR1 is SGHAT, CDR2 FQNNGV, per germline. This CDR3 is 15 amino acids long. CDR3 nucleotides: TGTGCCAGCAGCCCAAGGACTAGCGGGAGCTACGAGCAGTACTTC. This codes for CASSPRTSGSYEQYF.

This clone was seen a single time. The rearrangement links TRBV4-3 to TRBJ2-7; possibly TRBD1 for D (6 bases). Trimming removed 0 bases at V and 9 bases at J, with 21 bases between. CDR3 length: 16 residues. Germline V gives CDR1 LGHNA, CDR2 YSLEER. In DNA form, the CDR3 reads TGCGCCAGCAGCCAAGATTCCCGGCAGACAAGCAGGGGGCAGTACTTC. As protein: CASSQDSRQTSRGQYF.

This chain links TRBV11-2 with TRBJ1-1; 7 bases line up with TRBD1. The germline CDR1 and CDR2 sequences are SGHAT and FQNNGV. After removal of 1 base from V and 1 base from J, the junction contained 0 bases not matched to a gene. This CDR3 comprises 14 residues. For the CDR3, the DNA is TGTGCCAGCAGCTTAGGACAGGGGAACACTGAAGCTTTCTTT. It is translated as CASSLGQGNTEAFF.

The chain is built from TRBV9 and TRBJ2-5; 7 bases map to TRBD1. CDR3 length: 16 amino acids. CDR1 and CDR2 (germline): SGDLS, YYNGEE. The V segment lost 4 bases and the J segment 5 bases; nucleotides outside the gene matches: 14. The CDR3, as DNA: TGTGCCAGCAGCCCGCGGACAGGAACCGCGCGGGAGACCCAGTACTTC. This sequence encodes CASSPRTGTARETQYF. The whole variable domain, remainder taken from reference TRBV9 and TRBJ2-5, is DSGVTQTPKHLITATGQRVTLRCSPRSGDLSVYWYQQSLDQGLQFLIQYYNGEERAKGNILERFSAQQFPDLHSELNLSSLELGDSALYFCASSPRTGTARETQYFGPGTRLLVL.

The chain combines TRBV18 with TRBJ2-5; D possibly corresponds to TRBD1 (5 bases). Germline CDR1 and CDR2: KGHSH and LQKENI. The CDR3 totals 14 residues. Trimming removed 4 bases from V and 5 bases from J, with 14 bases in between. The CDR3 loop is CASSRGLTSETQYF. The CDR3 DNA reads as TGTGCCAGCTCACGGGGCCTAACAAGCGAGACCCAGTACTTC.

The chain combines TRBV5-5 with TRBJ2-1; 7 positions match TRBD1. CDR1 and CDR2 from the germline V gene are SGHKS and YYEKEE (reference sequence). V lost 0 bases and J lost 6; bases outside the gene matches: 3. The CDR3 contains 14 residues. The DNA for the CDR3 is TGTGCCAGCAGCTTGGAAGCAGGGGGCAATGAGCAGTTCTTC. This encodes CASSLEAGGNEQFF.

This chain's CDR3 is CASSHRDRKETQYF. The DNA for the CDR3 is TGTGCCAGCAGTCACCGGGACAGGAAAGAGACCCAGTACTTC. V and J are TRBV6-5 and TRBJ2-5, with TRBD1 matching over 8 bases. V shed 5 bases, J shed 3 bases, and the junction held 5 bases outside the gene matches. There are 14 residues in the CDR3. Germline CDR1 and CDR2: MNHEY and SVGAGI.